The rows below give T cell receptor beta chains drawn from one sample of a study of radiotherapy plus CTLA-4 blockade in lung cancer. TCRdb keeps only in-frame clones here, not all; method: immunoSEQ multiplex PCR. The table records tens of thousands of clones, 65% to 80% of them present only once. Specimen: peripheral blood, collected from a patient treated with radiotherapy plus ipilimumab. The receptors come from a human donor with non-small cell lung cancer who had a complete response to radiotherapy plus ipilimumab. The CDR3 runs from the conserved cysteine through the conserved F or W. A D gene is named only where the DNA matches it firmly. The size entry is marked missing in some rows and otherwise reads once, few, many or a size class.

CDR3nt,CDR3aa,j_gene,d_gene,v_gene,abundance
TGTGCCAGCAGCTTAGCCCTAGACGGGTCCTCTGGAAACACCATATATTTT,CASSLALDGSSGNTIYF,TRBJ1-3,.,TRBV9,.
TGTGCCAGCTCATCGAAACCCCCGGGAGTAACTTACAATGAGCAGTTCTTC,CASSSKPPGVTYNEQFF,TRBJ2-1,.,TRBV18,few
TGTGCCAGCAGAGAAAAGGGTGGACTAGCGGTACAAGAGACCCAGTACTTC,CASREKGGLAVQETQYF,TRBJ2-5,TRBD2,TRBV6-4,.
TGTGCCTGGAGTGTCCGCCCCACTCGACTCACCTTC,CAWSVRPTRLTF,TRBJ1-2,.,TRBV30,.
TGTGCCAGCTTGCTAAACTCTGGAAACACCATATATTTT,CASLLNSGNTIYF,TRBJ1-3,.,TRBV7-9,few
TGCGCCAGCAGCTTGGTAGGGGGAAGGGACTCACCCCTCCACTTT,CASSLVGGRDSPLHF,TRBJ1-6,.,TRBV5-1,.
TGCGCCAGCAGCTCCCTTAGCGGGGGGGCGGCAGATACGCAGTATTTT,CASSSLSGGAADTQYF,TRBJ2-3,TRBD2,TRBV5-1,.
TGTGCCTGGAGTCGCAACAGGGGGGGCGGAGAAAAACTGTTTTTT,CAWSRNRGGGEKLFF,TRBJ1-4,TRBD1,TRBV30,.
TGTGCCTGGAGCCGAACGGGACAGAGAAATTCACCCCTCCACTTT,CAWSRTGQRNSPLHF,TRBJ1-6,TRBD1,TRBV30,once
TGTGCCAGCAGACCGGACGGGGAGGGTACGCAGTATTTT,CASRPDGEGTQYF,TRBJ2-3,TRBD2,TRBV2,.
TGTGCCAGCAGCAAAGGGGGGCCCTCCTACGAGCAGTACTTC,CASSKGGPSYEQYF,TRBJ2-7,.,TRBV21-1,few
TGTGCCAGTAGTAGGGACAGGTCTAACTATGGCTACACCTTC,CASSRDRSNYGYTF,TRBJ1-2,TRBD1,TRBV19,.
TGTGCCAGCAGCTACGGGATGGGAGGCTCCTACAATGAGCAGTTCTTC,CASSYGMGGSYNEQFF,TRBJ2-1,.,TRBV7-2,.
TGTGCCAGCAGCTTGGGGGACTCATACAATGAGCAGTTCTTC,CASSLGDSYNEQFF,TRBJ2-1,.,TRBV5-4,.
TGCAGTGCTACAAGGGGTGATACGCAGTATTTT,CSATRGDTQYF,TRBJ2-3,.,TRBV20-1,.
TGTGCCAGCTCACCACTGGACAGTGGAGGCTACACCTTC,CASSPLDSGGYTF,TRBJ1-2,.,TRBV18,.
TGTGCCAGCAGAAACGCGCAGGGGGCGCCCGGGGAGCTGTTTTTT,CASRNAQGAPGELFF,TRBJ2-2,TRBD1,TRBV6-1,.
TGTGCCATCAGTGTGCACAGGGGGGATGGCTACACCTTC,CAISVHRGDGYTF,TRBJ1-2,TRBD1,TRBV10-3,.
TGCGCCAGCAGCCGCGGGACAGGGGGAATGAACACTGAAGCTTTCTTT,CASSRGTGGMNTEAFF,TRBJ1-1,TRBD1,TRBV4-1,few
TGCGCCAGCAGCGAAACAGCGGGGGGGCCAGATACGCAGTATTTT,CASSETAGGPDTQYF,TRBJ2-3,TRBD2,TRBV5-1,once
TGCGCCAGCAGCCAAGATTTTACAGCTGGGGCCAACGTCCTGACTTTC,CASSQDFTAGANVLTF,TRBJ2-6,.,TRBV4-3,.